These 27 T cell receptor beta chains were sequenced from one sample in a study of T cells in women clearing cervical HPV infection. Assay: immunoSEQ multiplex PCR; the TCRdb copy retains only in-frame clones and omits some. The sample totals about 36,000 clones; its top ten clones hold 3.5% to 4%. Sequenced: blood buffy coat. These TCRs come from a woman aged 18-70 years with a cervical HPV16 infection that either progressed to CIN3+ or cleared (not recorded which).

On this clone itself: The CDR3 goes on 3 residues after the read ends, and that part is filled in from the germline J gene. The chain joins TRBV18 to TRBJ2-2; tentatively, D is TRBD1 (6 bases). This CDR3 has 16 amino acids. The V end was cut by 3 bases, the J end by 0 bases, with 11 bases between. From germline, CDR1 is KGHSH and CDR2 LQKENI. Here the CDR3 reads CASSPGTNPNTGELFF. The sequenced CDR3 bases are TGTGCCAGCTCACCGGGGACAAACCCGAACACCGGGGAG.

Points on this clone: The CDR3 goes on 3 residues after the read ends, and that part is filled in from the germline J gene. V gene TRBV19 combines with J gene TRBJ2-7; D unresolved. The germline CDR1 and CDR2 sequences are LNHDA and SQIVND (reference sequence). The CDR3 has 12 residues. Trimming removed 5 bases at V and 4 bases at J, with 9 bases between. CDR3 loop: CASSLDGYEQYF. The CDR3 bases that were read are TGTGCCAGTAGTCTCGACGGGTACGAG.

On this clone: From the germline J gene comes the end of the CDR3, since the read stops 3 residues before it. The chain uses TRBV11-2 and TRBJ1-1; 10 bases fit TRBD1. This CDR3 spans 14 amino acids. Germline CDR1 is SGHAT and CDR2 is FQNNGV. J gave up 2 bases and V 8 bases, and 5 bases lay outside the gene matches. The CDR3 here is CASSRTGGNTEAFF. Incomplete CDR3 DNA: TGTGCCAGCTCCCGGACAGGGGGAAACACTGAA.

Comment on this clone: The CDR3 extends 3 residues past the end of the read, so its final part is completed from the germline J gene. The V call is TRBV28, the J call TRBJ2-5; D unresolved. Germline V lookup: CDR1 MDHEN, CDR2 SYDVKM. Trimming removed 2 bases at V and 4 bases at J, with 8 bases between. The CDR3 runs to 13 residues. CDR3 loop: CASSLRQLETQYF. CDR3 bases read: TGTGCCAGCAGTTTACGCCAACTAGAGACC.

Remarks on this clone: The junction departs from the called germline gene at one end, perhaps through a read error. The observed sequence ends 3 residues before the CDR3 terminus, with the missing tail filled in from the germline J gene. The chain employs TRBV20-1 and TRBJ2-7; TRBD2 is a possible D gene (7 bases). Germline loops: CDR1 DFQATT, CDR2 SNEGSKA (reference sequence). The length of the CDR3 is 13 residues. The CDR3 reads CSARGGGFYEQYF. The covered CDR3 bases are TGCAGTGCCAGAGGGGGGGGGTTCTACGAG.

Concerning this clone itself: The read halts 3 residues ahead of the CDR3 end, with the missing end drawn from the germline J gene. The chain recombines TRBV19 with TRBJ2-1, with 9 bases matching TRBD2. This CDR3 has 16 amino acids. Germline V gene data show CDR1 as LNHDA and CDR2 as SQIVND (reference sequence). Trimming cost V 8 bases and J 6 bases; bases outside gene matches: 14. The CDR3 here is CASALYGAGGPNEQFF. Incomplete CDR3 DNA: TGTGCCAGTGCGCTATATGGGGCGGGGGGGCCCAATGAG.

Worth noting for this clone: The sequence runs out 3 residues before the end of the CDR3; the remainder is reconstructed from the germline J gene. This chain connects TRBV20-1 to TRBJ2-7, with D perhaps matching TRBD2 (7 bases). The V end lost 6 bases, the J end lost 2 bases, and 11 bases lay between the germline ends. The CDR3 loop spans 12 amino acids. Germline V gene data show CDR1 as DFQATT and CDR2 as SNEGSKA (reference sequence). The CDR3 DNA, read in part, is TGCAGTGCGAGGGGGGGCCCCTACGAG. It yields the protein CSARGGPYE. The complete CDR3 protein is CSARGGPYEQYF.

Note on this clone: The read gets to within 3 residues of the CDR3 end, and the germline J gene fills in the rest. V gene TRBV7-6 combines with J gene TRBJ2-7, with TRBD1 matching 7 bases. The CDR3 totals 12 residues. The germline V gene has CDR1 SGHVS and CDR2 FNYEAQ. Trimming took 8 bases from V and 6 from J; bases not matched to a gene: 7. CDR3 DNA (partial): TGTGCCAGCTCGACAGGGAATGGCGAG. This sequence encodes CASSTGNGE. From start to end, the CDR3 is CASSTGNGEQYF.

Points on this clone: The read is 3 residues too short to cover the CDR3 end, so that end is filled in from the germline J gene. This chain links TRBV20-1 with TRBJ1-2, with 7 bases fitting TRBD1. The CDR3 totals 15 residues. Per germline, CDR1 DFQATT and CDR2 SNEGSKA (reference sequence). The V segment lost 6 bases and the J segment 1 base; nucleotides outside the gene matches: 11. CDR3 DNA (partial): TGCAGTGCACCCCAGGCAGGGGGTGGTAACTATGGC. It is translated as CSAPQAGGGNYG. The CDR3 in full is CSAPQAGGGNYGYTF.

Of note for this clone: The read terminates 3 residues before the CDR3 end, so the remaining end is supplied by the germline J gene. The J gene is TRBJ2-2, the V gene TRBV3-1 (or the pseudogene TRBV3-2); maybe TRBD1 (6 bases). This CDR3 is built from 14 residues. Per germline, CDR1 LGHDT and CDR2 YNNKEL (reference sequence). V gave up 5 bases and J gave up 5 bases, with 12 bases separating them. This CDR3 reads CASSTGFRTGELFF. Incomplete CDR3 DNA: TGTGCCAGCAGCACAGGGTTTCGAACCGGGGAG.

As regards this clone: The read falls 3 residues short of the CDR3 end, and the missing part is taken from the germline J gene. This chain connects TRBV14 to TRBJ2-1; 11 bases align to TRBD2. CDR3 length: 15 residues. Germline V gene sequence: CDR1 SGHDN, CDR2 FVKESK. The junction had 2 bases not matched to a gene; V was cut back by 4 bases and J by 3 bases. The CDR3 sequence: CASSRGTSGYNEQFF. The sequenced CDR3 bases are TGTGCCAGCAGCCGAGGGACTAGCGGCTACAATGAG. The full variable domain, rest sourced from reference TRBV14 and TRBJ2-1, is EAGVTQFPSHSVIEKGQTVTLRCDPISGHDNLYWYRRVMGKEIKFLLHFVKESKQDESGMPNNRFLAERTGGTYSTLKVQPAELEDSGVYFCASSRGTSGYNEQFFGPGTRLTVL.

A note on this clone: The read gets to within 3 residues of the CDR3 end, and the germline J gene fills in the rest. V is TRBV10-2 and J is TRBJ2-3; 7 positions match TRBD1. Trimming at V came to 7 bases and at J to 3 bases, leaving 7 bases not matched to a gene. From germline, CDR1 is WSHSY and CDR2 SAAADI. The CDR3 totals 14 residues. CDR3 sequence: CASKGASDTDTQYF. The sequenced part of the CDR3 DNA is TGCGCCAGCAAGGGGGCGAGCGATACAGATACG.

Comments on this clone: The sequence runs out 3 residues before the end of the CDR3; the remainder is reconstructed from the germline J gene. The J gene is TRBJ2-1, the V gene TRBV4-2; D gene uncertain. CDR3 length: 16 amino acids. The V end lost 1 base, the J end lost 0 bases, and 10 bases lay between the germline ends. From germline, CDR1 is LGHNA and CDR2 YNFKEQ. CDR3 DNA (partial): TGTGCCAGCAGCCAAGGAGTCCCGGGCTCCTACAATGAG. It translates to CASSQGVPGSYNE. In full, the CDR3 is CASSQGVPGSYNEQFF.

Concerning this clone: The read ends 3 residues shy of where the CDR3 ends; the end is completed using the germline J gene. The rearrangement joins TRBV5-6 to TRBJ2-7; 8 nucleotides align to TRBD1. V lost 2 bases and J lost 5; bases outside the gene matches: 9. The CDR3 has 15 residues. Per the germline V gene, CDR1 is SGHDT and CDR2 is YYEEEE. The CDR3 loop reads CASSLWTGYQHEQYF. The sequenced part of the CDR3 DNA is TGTGCCAGCAGCTTATGGACAGGGTACCAACACGAG.

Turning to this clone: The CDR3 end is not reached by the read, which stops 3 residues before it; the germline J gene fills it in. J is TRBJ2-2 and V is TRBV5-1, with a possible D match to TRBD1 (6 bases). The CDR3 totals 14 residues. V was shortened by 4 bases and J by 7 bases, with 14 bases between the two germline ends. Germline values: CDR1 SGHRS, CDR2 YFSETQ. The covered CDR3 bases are TGCGCCAGCAGCGTCGGACAGTATGTCGGGGAG. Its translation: CASSVGQYVGE. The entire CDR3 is CASSVGQYVGELFF.

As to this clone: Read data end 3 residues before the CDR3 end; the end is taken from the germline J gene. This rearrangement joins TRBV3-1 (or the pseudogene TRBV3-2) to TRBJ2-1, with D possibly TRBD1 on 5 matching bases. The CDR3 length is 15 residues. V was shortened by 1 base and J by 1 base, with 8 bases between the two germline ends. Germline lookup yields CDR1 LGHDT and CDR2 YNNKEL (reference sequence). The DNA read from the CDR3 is TGTGCCAGCAGCCAAGTCGCAGGGTCCTACAATGAG. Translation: CASSQVAGSYNE. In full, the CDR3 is CASSQVAGSYNEQFF.

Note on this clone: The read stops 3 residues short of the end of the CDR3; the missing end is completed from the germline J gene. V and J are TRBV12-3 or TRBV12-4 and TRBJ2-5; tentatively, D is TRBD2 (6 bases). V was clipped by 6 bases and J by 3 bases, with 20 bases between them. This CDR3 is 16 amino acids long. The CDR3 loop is CASSGWDLAVEETQYF. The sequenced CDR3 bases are TGTGCCAGCAGCGGGTGGGACTTAGCCGTGGAAGAGACC.

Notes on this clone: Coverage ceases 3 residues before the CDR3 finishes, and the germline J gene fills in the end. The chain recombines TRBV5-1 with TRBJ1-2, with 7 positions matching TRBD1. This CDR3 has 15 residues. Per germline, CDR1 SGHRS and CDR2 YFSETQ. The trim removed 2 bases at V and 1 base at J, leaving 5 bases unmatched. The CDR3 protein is CASSFTGEVNYGYTF. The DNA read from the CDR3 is TGCGCCAGCAGCTTCACAGGGGAAGTTAACTATGGC. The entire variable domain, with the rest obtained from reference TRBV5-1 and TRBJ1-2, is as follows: KAGVTQTPRYLIKTRGQQVTLSCSPISGHRSVSWYQQTPGQGLQFLFEYFSETQRNKGNFPGRFSGRQFSNSRSEMNVSTLELGDSALYLCASSFTGEVNYGYTFGSGTRLTVV.

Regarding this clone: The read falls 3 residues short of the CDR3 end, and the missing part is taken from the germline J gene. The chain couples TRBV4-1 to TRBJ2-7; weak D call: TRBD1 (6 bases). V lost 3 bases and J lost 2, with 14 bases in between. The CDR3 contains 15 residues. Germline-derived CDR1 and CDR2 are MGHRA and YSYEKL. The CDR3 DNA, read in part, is TGCGCCAGCAGCCAGAAACAGGGAACAGCCTACGAG. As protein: CASSQKQGTAYE. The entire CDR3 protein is CASSQKQGTAYEQYF.

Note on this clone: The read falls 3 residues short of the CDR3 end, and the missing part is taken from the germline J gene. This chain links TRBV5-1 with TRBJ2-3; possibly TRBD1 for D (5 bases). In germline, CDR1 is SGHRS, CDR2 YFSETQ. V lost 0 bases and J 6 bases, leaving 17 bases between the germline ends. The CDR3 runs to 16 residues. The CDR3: CASSLEGRAPSDTQYF. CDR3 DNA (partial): TGCGCCAGCAGCTTGGAGGGCAGGGCGCCGTCGGATACG.

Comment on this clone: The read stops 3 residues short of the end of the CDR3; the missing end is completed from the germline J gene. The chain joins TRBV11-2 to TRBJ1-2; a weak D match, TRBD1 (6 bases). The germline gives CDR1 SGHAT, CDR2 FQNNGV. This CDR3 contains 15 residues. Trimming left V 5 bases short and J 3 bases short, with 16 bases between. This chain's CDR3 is CASSRDFGTYYGYTF. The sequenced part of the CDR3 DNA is TGTGCCAGCAGCCGAGATTTCGGGACATACTATGGC.

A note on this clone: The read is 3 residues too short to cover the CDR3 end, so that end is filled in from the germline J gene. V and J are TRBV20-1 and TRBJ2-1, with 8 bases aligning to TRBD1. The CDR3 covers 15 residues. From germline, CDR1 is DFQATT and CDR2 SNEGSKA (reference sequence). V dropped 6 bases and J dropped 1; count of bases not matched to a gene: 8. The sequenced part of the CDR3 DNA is TGCAGTGCAAACCCAGGGGGCTCGTCCTACAATGAG. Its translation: CSANPGGSSYNE. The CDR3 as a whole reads CSANPGGSSYNEQFF.

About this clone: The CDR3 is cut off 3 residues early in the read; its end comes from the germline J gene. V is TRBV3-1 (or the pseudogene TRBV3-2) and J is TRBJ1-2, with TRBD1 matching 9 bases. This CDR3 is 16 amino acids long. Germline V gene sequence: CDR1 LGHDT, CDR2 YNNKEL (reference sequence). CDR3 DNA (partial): TGTGCCAGCAGCCACATCCGGGACAGGGTATCGCCGGGC. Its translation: CASSHIRDRVSPG. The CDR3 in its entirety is CASSHIRDRVSPGYTF.

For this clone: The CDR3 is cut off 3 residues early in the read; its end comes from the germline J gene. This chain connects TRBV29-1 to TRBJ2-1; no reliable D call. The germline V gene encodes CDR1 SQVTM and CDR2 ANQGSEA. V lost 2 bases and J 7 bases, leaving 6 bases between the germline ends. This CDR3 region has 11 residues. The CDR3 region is CSVERLNEQFF. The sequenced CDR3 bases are TGCAGCGTTGAAAGACTGAATGAG.

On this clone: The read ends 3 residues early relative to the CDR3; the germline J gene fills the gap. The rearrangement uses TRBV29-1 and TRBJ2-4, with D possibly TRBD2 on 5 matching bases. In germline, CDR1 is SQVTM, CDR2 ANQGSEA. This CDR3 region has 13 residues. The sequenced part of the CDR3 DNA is TGCAGCGTTGCCGTGGGGAGTGACTATGGT. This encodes CSVAVGSDYG. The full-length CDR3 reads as CSVAVGSDYGQYF. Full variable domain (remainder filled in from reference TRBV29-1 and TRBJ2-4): SAVISQKPSRDICQRGTSLTIQCQVDSQVTMMFWYRQQPGQSLTLIATANQGSEATYESGFVIDKFPISRPNLTFSTLTVSNMSPEDSSIYLCSVAVGSDYGQYFGAGTRLSVL.

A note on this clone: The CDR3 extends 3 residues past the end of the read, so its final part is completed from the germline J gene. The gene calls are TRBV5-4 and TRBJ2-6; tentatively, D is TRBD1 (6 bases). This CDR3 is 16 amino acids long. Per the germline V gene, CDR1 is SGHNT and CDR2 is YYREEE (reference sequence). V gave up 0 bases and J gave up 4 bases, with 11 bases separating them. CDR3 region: CASSLDREPGANVLTF. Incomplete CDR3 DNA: TGTGCCAGCAGCTTGGACAGGGAACCCGGGGCCAACGTC.

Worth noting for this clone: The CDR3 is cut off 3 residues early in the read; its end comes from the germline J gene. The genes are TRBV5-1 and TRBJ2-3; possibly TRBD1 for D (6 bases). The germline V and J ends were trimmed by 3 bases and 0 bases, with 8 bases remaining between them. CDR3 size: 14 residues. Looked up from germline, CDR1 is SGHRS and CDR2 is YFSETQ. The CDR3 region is CASSSGTSTDTQYF. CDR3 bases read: TGCGCCAGCAGCTCGGGGACAAGCACAGATACG.